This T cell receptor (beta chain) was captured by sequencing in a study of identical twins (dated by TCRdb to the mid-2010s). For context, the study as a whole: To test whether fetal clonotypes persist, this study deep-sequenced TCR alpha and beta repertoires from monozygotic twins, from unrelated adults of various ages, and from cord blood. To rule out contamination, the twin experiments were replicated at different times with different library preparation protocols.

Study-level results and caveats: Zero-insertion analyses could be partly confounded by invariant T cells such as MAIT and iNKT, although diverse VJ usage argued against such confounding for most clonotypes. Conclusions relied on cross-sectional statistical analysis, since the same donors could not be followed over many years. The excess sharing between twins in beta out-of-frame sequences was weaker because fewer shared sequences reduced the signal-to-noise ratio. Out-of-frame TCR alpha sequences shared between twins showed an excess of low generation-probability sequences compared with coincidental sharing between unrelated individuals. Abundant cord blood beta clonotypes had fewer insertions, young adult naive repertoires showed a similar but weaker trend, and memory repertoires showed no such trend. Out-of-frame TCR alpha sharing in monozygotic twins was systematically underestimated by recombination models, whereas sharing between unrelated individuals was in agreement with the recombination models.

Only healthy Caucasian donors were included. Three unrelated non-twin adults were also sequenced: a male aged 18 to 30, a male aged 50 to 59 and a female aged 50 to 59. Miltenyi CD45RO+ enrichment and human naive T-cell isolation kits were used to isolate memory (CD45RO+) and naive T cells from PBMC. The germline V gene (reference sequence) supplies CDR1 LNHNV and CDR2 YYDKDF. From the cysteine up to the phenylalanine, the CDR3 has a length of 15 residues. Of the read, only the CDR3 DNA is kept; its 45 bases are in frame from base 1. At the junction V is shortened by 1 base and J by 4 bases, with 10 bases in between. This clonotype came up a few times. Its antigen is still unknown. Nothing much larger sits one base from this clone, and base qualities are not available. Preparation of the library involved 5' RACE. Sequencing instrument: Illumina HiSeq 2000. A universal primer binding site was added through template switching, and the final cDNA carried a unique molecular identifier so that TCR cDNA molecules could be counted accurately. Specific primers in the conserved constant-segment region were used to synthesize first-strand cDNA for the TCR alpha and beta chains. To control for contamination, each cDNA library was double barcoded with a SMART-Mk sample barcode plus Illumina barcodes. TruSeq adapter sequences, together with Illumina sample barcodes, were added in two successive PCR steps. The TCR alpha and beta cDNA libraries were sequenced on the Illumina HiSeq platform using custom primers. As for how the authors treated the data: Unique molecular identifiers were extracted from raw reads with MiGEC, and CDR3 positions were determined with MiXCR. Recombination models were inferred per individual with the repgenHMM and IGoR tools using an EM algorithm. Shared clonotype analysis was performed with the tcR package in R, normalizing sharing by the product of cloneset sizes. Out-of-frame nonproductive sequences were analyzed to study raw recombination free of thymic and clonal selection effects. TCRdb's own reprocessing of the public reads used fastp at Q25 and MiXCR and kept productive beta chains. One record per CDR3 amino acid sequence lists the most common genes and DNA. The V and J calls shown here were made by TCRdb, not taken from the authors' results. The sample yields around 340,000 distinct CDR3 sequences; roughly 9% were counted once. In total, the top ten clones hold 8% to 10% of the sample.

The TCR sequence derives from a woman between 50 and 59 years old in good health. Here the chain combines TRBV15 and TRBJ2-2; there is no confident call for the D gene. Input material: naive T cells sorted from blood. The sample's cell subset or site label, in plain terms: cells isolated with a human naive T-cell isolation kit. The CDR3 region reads CATSRGKGFTGELFF. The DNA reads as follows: TGTGCCACCAGCAGAGGCAAGGGCTTCACCGGGGAGCTGTTTTTT.